Given below is one T cell receptor beta chain in context. Its antigen is as yet unknown. These data come from a study of identical twins. Study results and caveats: Insertions ran lower in abundant cord blood beta clonotypes, though not in memory repertoires.

Template switching supplied a universal primer site; unique molecular identifiers were carried on the cDNA. TCRdb called the 5' RACE reads again in MiXCR, with one record for every CDR3 protein. This table has roughly 710,000 distinct CDR3 sequences, around 6.1% appearing once. Germline V gene lookup returns CDR1 SGHVS and CDR2 FNYEAQ. The CDR3 runs to 12 residues. Trimming shortened V by 5 bases and J by 8 bases, and 10 bases separated the two germline ends. The specimen was naive T cells sorted from blood. The J gene is TRBJ2-1, the V gene TRBV7-6; D gene ambiguous. The sequence derives from a man aged 18 to 30 in good health. The CDR3 DNA is TGTGCCAGCAGCGACGGATTCGATGAGCAGTTCTTC. Residues: CASSDGFDEQFF.